This T cell receptor (beta chain) was found in a study of CD8 T cells in Susac syndrome. With 2 bases removed from V and 4 bases from J, the gap between germline ends came to 11 bases. From germline, CDR1 is SGHTA and CDR2 FQGNSA. This CDR3 has 15 amino acids. Random hexamers were used to reverse transcribe roughly 0.45 to 1 ug of RNA. One entry per CDR3 protein results from TCRdb running MiXCR on the immunoSEQ multiplex PCR reads. The table records approximately 180,000 distinct CDR3 sequences, more than 90% of them present only once. The chain employs TRBV7-2 and TRBJ2-2, with D unresolved. The receptor comes from a human donor with multiple sclerosis. The sequenced material came from CD4+ T cells from PBMCs. The DNA for the CDR3 is TGTGCCAGCAGCTTAAAATTCATGGGCACCGGGGAGCTGTTTTTT. It translates to CASSLKFMGTGELFF.